What follows describes a single TCR beta chain. This record belongs to a study of T cells expressing NK-cell markers. The CDR3 contains 16 residues. Looked up from germline, CDR1 is LGHNA and CDR2 is YSLEER. TCRdb re-called the 5' RACE reads; every CDR3 protein appears as one record, without DNA. The table lists some 600,000 distinct CDR3 sequences, with about 3.6% in the top ten. This chain links TRBV4-3 with TRBJ2-7; absent DNA, TCRdb's TRBD1 call cannot be checked. Source material: blood T cells: a sorted CD56 or NKG2C T cell subset, CD4+ or CD8+ T cells, or bulk PBMC T cells (not recorded which). This clonotype was obtained from a young man in good health. This CDR3 is CASSQGTGSTADEQYF.